Given below is one TCR beta chain in context. The study counted Cohort 3 donors as recovered given two negative PCRs, clearance, or symptom resolution. This sample was taken from a study of blood T cell repertoires in COVID-19. About the research overall: The origin of the acute and convalescent COVID-19 samples was the United States, Italy and Spain.

Authors' methods: Reference gene primer amplification gave estimated nucleated cell counts. The data were produced by immunoSEQ multiplex PCR, yet TCRdb's version contains in-frame clones alone and is incomplete. V, J and clone size are those of that table, while D and trimming were read from the DNA. The table has 350,000 to 450,000 clones, roughly nine tenths seen once. The TCR sequence derives from a man aged 25 to 40 who had recovered from COVID-19. The sequencing input was PBMCs or T cells enriched from blood (not recorded which).

The CDR3 bases are TGTGCCAGCAGCTTGGTTGGGGACAGGGTGAGGGAGCAGTACTTC. This translates into CASSLVGDRVREQYF. The chain links TRBV5-4 to TRBJ2-7; 9 bases map to TRBD1. The CDR3 totals 15 residues. V lost 0 bases and J lost 7; bases outside the gene matches: 8. From germline, CDR1 is SGHNT and CDR2 YYREEE (reference sequence).